The 7 T cell receptor beta chains in this list originate from one sample, sequenced in a study of T cell repertoires in cytomegalovirus infection. A single record per CDR3 protein comes from TCRdb applying MiXCR to the reads. Among roughly 150,000 distinct CDR3 sequences listed, less than 25% were seen once. Sequences were obtained from PBMCs. Receptors were obtained from a human donor in good health (CMV status not recorded). Some clones in this sample may be carry-over from other donors' samples.

This clonotype has at least ten counts. The chain joins TRBV7-2 to TRBJ2-5, with 7 nucleotides matching TRBD2. Unmatched junction bases numbered 10, after V lost 5 bases and J lost 1 base. This CDR3 region has 16 residues. Germline V lookup: CDR1 SGHTA, CDR2 FQGNSA. CDR3 nucleotides: TGTGCCAGCAGCAGCCCCGGGGGGACCCTCCAAGAGACCCAGTACTTC. Protein: CASSSPGGTLQETQYF.

This clonotype was recorded many times. This chain connects TRBV4-3 to TRBJ2-7, with D unclear. CDR1 is LGHNA, CDR2 YSLEER, per germline. The CDR3 is made up of 14 amino acids. The V end was cut by 2 bases, the J end by 3 bases, with 11 bases between. The CDR3 DNA is TGCGCCAGCAGCCAATCGGACGGATACTACGAGCAGTACTTC. This gives the protein CASSQSDGYYEQYF.

The genes are TRBV5-1 and TRBJ2-5, with a possible D match to TRBD2 (5 bases). CDR3 size: 13 residues. Germline V gives CDR1 SGHRS, CDR2 YFSETQ. With 6 bases removed from V and 4 bases from J, the gap between germline ends came to 13 bases. CDR3 residues: CASMSGPGETQYF. CDR3 bases: TGCGCCAGCATGAGCGGCCCCGGAGAGACCCAGTACTTC.

The rearrangement links TRBV30 to TRBJ2-2; weak D call: TRBD1 (5 bases). CDR1 is GTSNPN and CDR2 is SVGIG in the germline V gene (reference sequence). This CDR3 is 15 amino acids long. V shed 4 bases and J shed 3 bases, with 15 bases lying between them. The CDR3 nucleotides read TGTGCCTGGAACTTGGGGCCGGTCTACACCGGGGAGCTGTTTTTT. This codes for CAWNLGPVYTGELFF.

In this sample, this clonotype turned up many times. The rearrangement joins TRBV5-6 to TRBJ2-4; D remains unclear. Germline CDR1 SGHDT, CDR2 YYEEEE. The V end was cut by 0 bases, the J end by 2 bases, with 12 bases between. The length of the CDR3 is 16 residues. CDR3 residues: CASSLAILETKNIQYF. The DNA of the CDR3 is TGTGCCAGCAGCTTGGCAATATTAGAGACCAAAAACATTCAGTACTTC.

This clonotype was seen once. The chain has TRBV6-2 or TRBV6-3 and TRBJ2-1, with TRBD2 matching over 9 bases. The germline gives CDR1 MNHEY, CDR2 SVGEGT. The CDR3 runs 15 residues. V was pared by 2 bases and J by 8 bases, with 7 bases of the junction left unmatched. This CDR3 reads CASSYGTSGFYEQFF. The CDR3 DNA follows: TGTGCCAGCAGTTACGGCACTAGCGGGTTTTATGAGCAGTTCTTC.

The chain combines TRBV7-9 with TRBJ2-5; 7 bases line up with TRBD2. This CDR3 is built from 16 residues. Germline assignment: CDR1 SEHNR and CDR2 FQNEAQ (reference sequence). Trimming took 1 base from V and 5 from J; bases not matched to a gene: 10. The CDR3 here is CASSLEGTAGVETQYF. The CDR3 region has the DNA TGTGCCAGCAGCTTAGAAGGGACGGCGGGGGTGGAGACCCAGTACTTC.